This T cell receptor beta chain emerged from a study of blood T cell repertoires in COVID-19. In its sample, this clone was seen a few times. V was trimmed by 5 bases and J by 2 bases, leaving 13 bases between them. This CDR3 contains 15 residues. Germline CDR1 and CDR2: SGHNT and YENEEA. In the original processing: Quantification of nucleated cells was approximated via reference gene primer amplification. Clones were sequenced by immunoSEQ multiplex PCR, and TCRdb holds only the in-frame ones, with some missing. That table gives V, J and clone size, and the DNA gave D and trimming. The sample yields 25,000 to 30,000 clones, approximately 84% seen once.

The chain combines TRBV11-3 with TRBJ1-3; possible D gene TRBD1, 6 bases. The sample consisted of peripheral blood. This TCR came from a man in his 70s with active COVID-19. CDR3: CASSPLGGPGNTIYF. The CDR3 region has the DNA TGTGCCAGCAGCCCCCTTGGGGGCCCTGGAAACACCATATATTTT.